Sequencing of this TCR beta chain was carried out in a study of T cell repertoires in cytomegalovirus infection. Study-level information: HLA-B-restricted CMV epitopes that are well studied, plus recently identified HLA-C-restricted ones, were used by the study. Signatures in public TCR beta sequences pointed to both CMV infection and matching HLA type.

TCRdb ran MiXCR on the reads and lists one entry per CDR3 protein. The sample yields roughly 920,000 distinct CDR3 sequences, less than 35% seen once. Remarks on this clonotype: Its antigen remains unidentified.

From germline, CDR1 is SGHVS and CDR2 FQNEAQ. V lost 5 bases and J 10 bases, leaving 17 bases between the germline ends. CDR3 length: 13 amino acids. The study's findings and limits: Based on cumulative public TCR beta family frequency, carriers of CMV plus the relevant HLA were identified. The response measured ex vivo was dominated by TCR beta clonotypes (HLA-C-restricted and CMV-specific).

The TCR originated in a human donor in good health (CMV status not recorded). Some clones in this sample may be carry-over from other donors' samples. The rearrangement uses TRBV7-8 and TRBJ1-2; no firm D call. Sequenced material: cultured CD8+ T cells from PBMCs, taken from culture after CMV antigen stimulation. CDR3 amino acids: CASSPSGLPDYTF. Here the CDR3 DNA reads TGTGCCAGCAGCCCCTCCGGGTTACCGGACTACACCTTC. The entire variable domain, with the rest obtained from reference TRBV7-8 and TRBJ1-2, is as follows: GAGVSQSPRYKVAKRGQDVALRCDPISGHVSLFWYQQALGQGPEFLTYFQNEAQLDKSGLPSDRFFAERPEGSVSTLKIQRTQQEDSAVYLCASSPSGLPDYTFGSGTRLTVV.